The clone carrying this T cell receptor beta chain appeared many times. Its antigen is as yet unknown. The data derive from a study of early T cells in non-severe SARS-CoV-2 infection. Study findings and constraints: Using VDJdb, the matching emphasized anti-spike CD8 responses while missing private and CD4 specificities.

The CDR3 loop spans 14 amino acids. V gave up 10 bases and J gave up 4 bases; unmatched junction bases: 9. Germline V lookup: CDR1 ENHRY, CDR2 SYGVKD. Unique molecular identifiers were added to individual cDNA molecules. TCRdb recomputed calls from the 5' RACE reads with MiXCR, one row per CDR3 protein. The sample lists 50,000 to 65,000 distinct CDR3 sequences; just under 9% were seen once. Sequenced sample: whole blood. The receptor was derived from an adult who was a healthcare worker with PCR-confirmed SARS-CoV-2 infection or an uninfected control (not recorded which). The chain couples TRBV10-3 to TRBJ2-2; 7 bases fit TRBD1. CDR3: CATGQAEPTGELFF. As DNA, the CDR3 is TGTGCCACTGGACAGGCTGAACCCACCGGGGAGCTGTTTTTT.